The 14 T cell receptor beta chains given below trace back to one sample, sequenced in a study of T cell responses to AZD1222 COVID-19 vaccine. This table comes from immunoSEQ multiplex PCR, and its TCRdb copy is limited to in-frame clones, with some not included. The sample has roughly 93,000 clones; approximately 90% are singletons. Specimen: peripheral blood, collected 28 days after the second AZD1222 dose. The source of these receptors is an adult who received the AZD1222 COVID-19 vaccine.

The rearrangement uses TRBV24-1 and TRBJ2-5, with 12 positions matching TRBD1. V lost 4 bases and J lost 4; bases outside the gene matches: 6. The CDR3 length is 16 residues. Germline V gene data show CDR1 as KGHDR and CDR2 as SFDVKD. CDR3 DNA sequence: TGTGCCACCAGTGACGCCGGGACAGGGGGCTTAGAGACCCAGTACTTC. It codes for CATSDAGTGGLETQYF.

The chain joins TRBV19 to TRBJ1-4; D unresolved. The ends were cut back, 5 bases at V and 8 bases at J, with 24 bases in the middle. CDR1 is LNHDA and CDR2 is SQIVND in the germline V gene (reference sequence). This CDR3 spans 17 amino acids. The CDR3 DNA sequence: TGTGCCAGTAGTGTACTCTTGACGACGGCTGCGAAGGAAAAACTGTTTTTT. This encodes CASSVLLTTAAKEKLFF.

The rearrangement links TRBV3-1 (or the pseudogene TRBV3-2) to TRBJ2-4, with D perhaps TRBD2 (6 bases). The CDR3 has 16 amino acids. The germline V gene encodes CDR1 LGHDT and CDR2 YNNKEL (reference sequence). Trimming removed 0 bases at V and 2 bases at J, with 11 bases between. CDR3 coding DNA: TGTGCCAGCAGCCAAGACCACCGGGACTCCAAAAACATTCAGTACTTC. Protein sequence: CASSQDHRDSKNIQYF.

The J gene is TRBJ1-4, the V gene TRBV6-5; TRBD1 matches 8 bases. CDR1 and CDR2 from the germline V gene are MNHEY and SVGAGI. The junction had 9 bases not matched to a gene; V was cut back by 7 bases and J by 8 bases. The CDR3 loop spans 14 amino acids. CDR3 DNA: TGTGCCAGCACCCTGACAGGGGTATACGAAAAACTGTTTTTT. This sequence encodes CASTLTGVYEKLFF.

This sequence joins TRBV5-1 and TRBJ2-4; weak D call: TRBD2 (5 bases). V was clipped by 0 bases and J by 3 bases, with 16 bases between them. CDR1 SGHRS and CDR2 YFSETQ come from the germline V gene. This CDR3 has 17 residues. CDR3 amino acids: CASSLEYRGMGKNIQYF. The CDR3, as DNA: TGCGCCAGCAGCTTGGAGTATCGGGGAATGGGCAAAAACATTCAGTACTTC.

The V gene is TRBV5-1, the J gene TRBJ1-6, with TRBD1 matching 8 bases. The V gene's germline CDR1 is SGHRS and CDR2 YFSETQ. This CDR3 has 14 residues. The junction had 5 bases not matched to a gene; V was cut back by 3 bases and J by 9 bases. The CDR3 DNA sequence: TGCGCCAGCAGCTCGGACAGGGTGGGTTCACCCCTCCACTTT. It translates to CASSSDRVGSPLHF. Drawing the rest from reference TRBV5-1 and TRBJ1-6, the complete variable domain is KAGVTQTPRYLIKTRGQQVTLSCSPISGHRSVSWYQQTPGQGLQFLFEYFSETQRNKGNFPGRFSGRQFSNSRSEMNVSTLELGDSALYLCASSSDRVGSPLHFGNGTRLTVT.

CDR3 in amino acids: CASSPRQGLGYTEAFF. The CDR3 region has the DNA TGTGCCAGCTCACCACGCCAGGGCCTTGGGTACACTGAAGCTTTCTTT. The rearrangement uses TRBV18 and TRBJ1-1, with TRBD1 as a possible D gene (5 bases). The CDR3 totals 16 residues. The V gene's germline CDR1 is KGHSH and CDR2 LQKENI. V lost 1 base to trimming and J lost 3 bases, with 15 bases between them.

This chain joins TRBV5-6 and TRBJ2-2; no reliable D call. The CDR3 has 12 amino acids. Germline V gives CDR1 SGHDT, CDR2 YYEEEE. The germline V and J ends were trimmed by 2 bases and 6 bases, with 5 bases remaining between them. The CDR3 spells CASSLSAGELFF. The CDR3 nucleotides read TGTGCCAGCAGCTTAAGCGCCGGGGAGCTGTTTTTT. Drawing the rest from reference TRBV5-6 and TRBJ2-2, the complete variable domain is DAGVTQSPTHLIKTRGQQVTLRCSPKSGHDTVSWYQQALGQGPQFIFQYYEEEERQRGNFPDRFSGHQFPNYSSELNVNALLLGDSALYLCASSLSAGELFFGEGSRLTVL.

The CDR3 loop reads CASSPGGENYGYTF. The CDR3 DNA is TGTGCCAGCAGCCCAGGGGGGGAAAACTATGGCTACACCTTC. This chain links TRBV6-5 with TRBJ1-2, with 7 positions matching TRBD1. There are 14 residues in the CDR3. The trim removed 6 bases at V and 2 bases at J, leaving 6 bases unmatched. CDR1 MNHEY and CDR2 SVGAGI come from the germline V gene.

The V gene is TRBV5-1, the J gene TRBJ2-1; D is possibly TRBD1 (6 bases). Germline-derived CDR1 and CDR2 are SGHRS and YFSETQ. Trimming pared 1 base from V and 5 bases from J, leaving 13 bases between. The CDR3 runs 15 residues. The CDR3 sequence: CASSLRQGQNNEQFF. In DNA, the CDR3 is TGCGCCAGCAGCTTGAGGCAGGGGCAAAACAATGAGCAGTTCTTC.

The chain employs TRBV7-2 and TRBJ2-7; D call uncertain. V was clipped by 2 bases and J by 5 bases, with 13 bases between them. Germline loops: CDR1 SGHTA, CDR2 FQGNSA. The length of the CDR3 is 14 residues. The CDR3 spells CASSLISGRDEQYF. The CDR3 coding sequence is TGTGCCAGCAGCTTAATTTCCGGCCGTGACGAGCAGTACTTC.

The chain uses TRBV7-9 and TRBJ1-2; D unclear. The CDR3 contains 12 residues. V was pared by 0 bases and J by 8 bases, with 7 bases between. The germline gives CDR1 SEHNR, CDR2 FQNEAQ (reference sequence). The CDR3 loop is CASSLAADGYTF. The DNA of the CDR3 is TGTGCCAGCAGCTTAGCGGCGGACGGCTACACCTTC.

J is TRBJ2-2 and V is TRBV27, with D perhaps TRBD1 (6 bases). Germline CDR1 is MNHEY and CDR2 is SMNVEV (reference sequence). The CDR3 is 14 amino acids. Trimming removed 4 bases from V and 4 bases from J, with 10 bases in between. The CDR3 region has the DNA TGTGCCAGCAGTTCCGACAGGCCCACCGGGGAGCTGTTTTTT. Residues: CASSSDRPTGELFF.

This clone was counted only a few times. The chain joins TRBV7-8 to TRBJ1-2; D gene unclear. The CDR3 consists of 14 residues. Germline V gives CDR1 SGHVS, CDR2 FQNEAQ. Trimming removed 1 base from V and 2 bases from J, with 8 bases in between. The CDR3 DNA sequence: TGTGCCAGCAGCTTAGTTCACGGGAACTATGGCTACACCTTC. Amino acid sequence: CASSLVHGNYGYTF.